Below, 9 T cell receptor beta chains from the same sample are listed, as sequenced in a study of neurological immune-mediated disorders. TCRdb ran MiXCR on the 5' RACE reads and lists one entry per CDR3 protein. The profile covers about 80,000 distinct CDR3 sequences, with over 4.5% appearing a single time and over 6.5% taken by the ten largest. Time point specified: longitudinal time-point 2. The sequencing input was PBMCs. The origin of the receptors is a woman aged 60-75 years with multiple sclerosis.

The sample holds many counts of this clonotype. CDR3 loop: CASSVSGLYGDEQFF. The CDR3 DNA follows: TGTGCCAGCAGCGTCAGCGGACTCTACGGGGATGAGCAGTTCTTC. This chain links TRBV7-7 with TRBJ2-1; weak D call: TRBD2 (5 bases). This CDR3 is 15 amino acids long. The V gene's germline CDR1 is SSHAT and CDR2 FNYEAQ (reference sequence). Trimming took 5 bases from V and 8 from J, leaving 19 bases between them. The entire variable domain, with the rest obtained from reference TRBV7-7 and TRBJ2-1, is as follows: GAGVSQSPRYKVTKRGQDVTLRCDPISSHATLYWYQQALGQGPEFLTYFNYEAQPDKSGLPSDRFSAERPEGSISTLTIQRTEQRDSAMYRCASSVSGLYGDEQFFGPGTRLTVL.

There are many counts of this clonotype. J is TRBJ2-7 and V is TRBV29-1; 9 bases agree with TRBD1. The CDR3 is 12 amino acids. V shed 6 bases and J 3 bases; nucleotides not matched to a gene: 3. Looked up from germline, CDR1 is SQVTM and CDR2 is ANQGSEA. The CDR3 here is CSVGTGNYEQYF. The CDR3 DNA sequence: TGCAGCGTGGGGACAGGGAACTACGAGCAGTACTTC.

This clonotype was found many times. This chain connects TRBV11-2 to TRBJ2-7; D is unclear. The germline CDR1 and CDR2 sequences are SGHAT and FQNNGV. V was clipped by 1 base and J by 4 bases, with 8 bases between them. This CDR3 has 13 residues. The CDR3 loop reads CASSLGAMYEQYF. The CDR3 bases are TGTGCCAGCAGCTTAGGGGCTATGTACGAGCAGTACTTC.

Turning to this clonotype: This may be a read error, as it is one base from a much larger clone. The chain carries TRBV7-2 and TRBJ2-7, with a weak D call TRBD2 (7 bases). CDR3 size: 14 residues. Germline values: CDR1 SGHTA, CDR2 FQGNSA. The CDR3 DNA follows: TGTGCCAGCAGCTCAAGGGGGGGGTACTACGAGCATTACTTC. Amino acids: CASSSRGGYYEHYF.

This clonotype was recorded a few times. The chain joins TRBV30 to TRBJ1-2; no firm D call. The germline V gene encodes CDR1 GTSNPN and CDR2 SVGIG (reference sequence). The V gene lost 5 bases and the J gene lost 5 bases, with 3 bases spanning the gap. This CDR3 comprises 9 residues. CDR3 in amino acids: CAWGYGYTF. The DNA of the CDR3 is TGTGCCTGGGGGTATGGCTACACCTTC.

This clonotype was counted ten times or more. The chain combines TRBV6-5 with TRBJ1-1, with TRBD1 matching over 7 bases. CDR3 length: 15 residues. Germline V gene lookup returns CDR1 MNHEY and CDR2 SVGAGI. J gave up 2 bases and V 2 bases, and 5 bases lay outside the gene matches. CDR3 in amino acids: CASSYGGTVNTEAFF. DNA for the CDR3: TGTGCCAGCAGTTACGGCGGGACAGTTAACACTGAAGCTTTCTTT.

This clonotype was counted many times. The V call is TRBV4-1, the J call TRBJ1-6; D not certain. Looked up from germline, CDR1 is MGHRA and CDR2 is YSYEKL. The ends were cut back, 1 base at V and 13 bases at J, with 14 bases in the middle. The CDR3 runs 14 residues. This CDR3 is CASSQGPSISPLHF. Here the CDR3 DNA reads TGCGCCAGCAGCCAAGGACCGAGTATTTCGCCCCTCCACTTT.

This clonotype was recorded at least ten times. The chain combines TRBV5-1 with TRBJ2-7; possible D gene TRBD2, 6 bases. Germline values: CDR1 SGHRS, CDR2 YFSETQ. V was pared by 5 bases and J by 0 bases, with 12 bases between. The CDR3 is 14 residues long. DNA for the CDR3: TGCGCCAGCAGGATAGCGGCAAGCTCCTACGAGCAGTACTTC. As protein: CASRIAASSYEQYF.

This clonotype has at least ten counts. This chain joins TRBV20-1 and TRBJ2-3; 9 bases are shared with TRBD1. Germline V gene sequence: CDR1 DFQATT, CDR2 SNEGSKA (reference sequence). The junction had 1 base not matched to a gene; V was cut back by 2 bases and J by 4 bases. The CDR3 extends over 13 amino acids. The DNA of the CDR3 is TGCAGTGCTAGAACAGGGGGCCCAGATACGCAGTATTTT. This codes for CSARTGGPDTQYF.